This TCR beta chain was sequenced for a study of T cells after yellow fever vaccination. In the study overall: SMART-Seq v4 Ultra Low Input prepared the low-cell-number fractions. Points from the study as a whole: The booster response re-showed most primary clones: more than 95% CD4, around 87% CD8. Contaminating bulk clonotypes could be abundant in FACS-sorted repertoires. Though weaker, the secondary response peaked faster, on day 5 versus 15.

TCRdb reanalysed the 5' RACE reads using MiXCR and keeps one entry per CDR3 protein. Altogether about 320,000 distinct CDR3 sequences are present, 4% to 5.5% being singletons, with the ten largest covering roughly 21%. Looked up from germline, CDR1 is KGHDR and CDR2 is SFDVKD. V lost 4 bases to trimming and J lost 3 bases, with 4 bases between them. The CDR3 runs to 12 residues. This clonotype was detected ten times or more. Its antigen remains unknown. V usage is TRBV24-1 and J usage is TRBJ2-3, with no clear D. The source of this sequence is a young man who received the YFV17D yellow fever vaccine. Specimen: PBMCs, collected 15 days after the yellow fever booster vaccination. In DNA form, the CDR3 reads TGTGCCACCAGTGACCCTACAGATACGCAGTATTTT. This translates into CATSDPTDTQYF.